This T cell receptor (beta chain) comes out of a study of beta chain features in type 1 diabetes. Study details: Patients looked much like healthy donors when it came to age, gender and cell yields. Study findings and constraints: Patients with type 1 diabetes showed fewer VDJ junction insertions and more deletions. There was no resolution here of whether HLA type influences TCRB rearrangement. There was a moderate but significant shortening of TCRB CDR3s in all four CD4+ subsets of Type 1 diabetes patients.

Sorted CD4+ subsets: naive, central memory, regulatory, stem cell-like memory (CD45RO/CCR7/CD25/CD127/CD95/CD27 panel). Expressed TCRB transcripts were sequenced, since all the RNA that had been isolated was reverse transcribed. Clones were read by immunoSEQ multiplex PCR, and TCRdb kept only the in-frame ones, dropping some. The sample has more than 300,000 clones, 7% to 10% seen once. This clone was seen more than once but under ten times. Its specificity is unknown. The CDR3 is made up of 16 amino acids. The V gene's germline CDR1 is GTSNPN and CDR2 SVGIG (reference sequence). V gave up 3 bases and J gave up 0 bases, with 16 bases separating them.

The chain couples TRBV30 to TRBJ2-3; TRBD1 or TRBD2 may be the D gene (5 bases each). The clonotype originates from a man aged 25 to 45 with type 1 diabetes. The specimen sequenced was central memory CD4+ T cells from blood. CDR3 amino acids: CAWSIGTAISTDTQYF. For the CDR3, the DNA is TGTGCCTGGAGCATCGGGACGGCGATAAGCACAGATACGCAGTATTTT.